This T cell receptor (beta chain) is drawn from a study of regulatory T cells in long-lasting Graves disease. The V gene's germline CDR1 is GTSNPN and CDR2 SVGIG (reference sequence). The CDR3 covers 11 residues. V was shortened by 3 bases and J by 8 bases, with 10 bases between the two germline ends. With iRepertoire HTBI primers and Arm-PCR of CDR3 regions, TCR beta libraries were built. TCRdb re-called the multiplex PCR reads with MiXCR, one entry per CDR3 protein. The data contain about 450,000 distinct CDR3 sequences, around 20% of them singletons. The time point denotes: persistent/refractory GD, antithyroid drugs over 5 years with positive TRAb. RNA extracted from PBMCs served as the sequencing template. This clonotype was counted at least ten times. Antigen: not known. General study findings and limits: Repertoires from persistent disease leaned toward TRBV28, TRBJ1-2 and TRBJ2-5.

This receptor was taken from a female donor with Graves disease. Sequencing used peripheral blood mononuclear cells (PBMCs), obtained when the disease was refractory, from a patient treated with antithyroid drugs. The chain employs TRBV30 and TRBJ1-2; possibly TRBD1 for D (5 bases). CDR3 bases: TGTGCCTGGAGGCGGGGCGACGGCTACACCTTC. Residues: CAWRRGDGYTF.